The 23 T cell receptor beta chains listed next were all sequenced from one sample in a study of T cells in Graves' hyperthyroidism and ophthalmopathy. RNA transcripts served as the template for amplifying TCR beta CDR3 regions. Using the HTBI primer set, a first-round RT-PCR was run on the TCR CDR3. TCRdb processed the multiplex PCR reads anew with MiXCR; each CDR3 protein has one entry. The repertoire includes under 450,000 distinct CDR3 sequences, about 18% of them detected once, and 30% to 35% sits in the top ten. The source material was blood. The origin of the receptors is a woman in her twenties or thirties with Graves' hyperthyroidism that later progressed to Graves' ophthalmopathy.

V usage is TRBV19 and J usage is TRBJ2-1; 8 positions agree with TRBD2. Trimming cost V 6 bases and J 9 bases; bases outside gene matches: 7. Per germline, CDR1 LNHDA and CDR2 SQIVND (reference sequence). The CDR3 runs to 13 residues. CDR3 region: CASSGRAESEQFF. CDR3 nucleotide sequence: TGTGCCAGTAGCGGGAGGGCCGAGAGTGAGCAGTTCTTC.

This clonotype was counted between two and nine times. V and J are TRBV6-1 and TRBJ2-1; D might be TRBD1 (6 bases). CDR1 and CDR2 (germline): MNHNS, SASEGT. This CDR3 has 13 amino acids. The V and J ends lost 2 bases and 7 bases respectively, with 9 bases between them. The chain's CDR3 is CASSETGLNEQFF. The CDR3 bases are TGTGCCAGCAGTGAAACAGGGCTTAATGAGCAGTTCTTC.

The J gene is TRBJ1-1, the V gene TRBV11-2, with a weak D call TRBD1 (5 bases). Germline loops: CDR1 SGHAT, CDR2 FQNNGV. The CDR3 is 15 residues long. The V end was cut by 2 bases, the J end by 5 bases, with 15 bases between. CDR3 residues: CASSLFRGDGTEAFF. CDR3 coding DNA: TGTGCCAGCAGCTTATTCCGGGGGGATGGTACTGAAGCTTTCTTT.

At least ten counts were recorded for this clonotype. The rearrangement links TRBV19 to TRBJ1-1, with 8 bases that match TRBD1. Germline-derived CDR1 and CDR2 are LNHDA and SQIVND (reference sequence). The CDR3 length is 14 residues. The V segment lost 7 bases and the J segment 5 bases; nucleotides outside the gene matches: 9. The CDR3, as DNA: TGTGCCAGTACCCATGTGGACAGGGATACTGAAGCTTTCTTT. It is translated as CASTHVDRDTEAFF.

This clonotype was detected ten times or more. This chain connects TRBV5-1 to TRBJ1-1; D might be TRBD1 (6 bases). This CDR3 is 16 amino acids long. Germline V gives CDR1 SGHRS, CDR2 YFSETQ. V lost 5 bases to trimming and J lost 2 bases, with 19 bases between them. As DNA, the CDR3 is TGCGCCAGCAGAATGAGGGGGAGCCCGTTTAACACTGAAGCTTTCTTT. Its translation: CASRMRGSPFNTEAFF.

The chain combines TRBV6-1 with TRBJ2-1; 9 nucleotides align to TRBD2. The CDR3 consists of 13 residues. Germline V gene data show CDR1 as MNHNS and CDR2 as SASEGT. V trimming: 4 bases; J trimming: 9 bases; junction bases outside the gene matches: 4. CDR3 DNA sequence: TGTGCCAGCAGTGTAGCGGGAGCAGGTGAGCAGTTCTTC. This sequence encodes CASSVAGAGEQFF.

This clonotype was detected many times. The V and J genes are TRBV11-1 and TRBJ2-5, with D possibly being TRBD1 or TRBD2 (5 bases each). V shed 4 bases and J shed 1 base, with 13 bases lying between them. The V gene's germline CDR1 is SGHAT and CDR2 FQDESV (reference sequence). The length of the CDR3 is 15 residues. The CDR3 DNA reads TGTGCCAGCAGCTCGAGGGGACGGAGCCAAGAGACCCAGTACTTC. As protein: CASSSRGRSQETQYF.

This clonotype was found a few times. The chain is built from TRBV6-1 and TRBJ2-7; no clear D. Germline CDR1 MNHNS, CDR2 SASEGT. This CDR3 contains 14 residues. Trimming took 5 bases from V and 4 from J, leaving 15 bases between them. The CDR3 DNA is TGTGCCAGCAGTCTATGGGAAGCCACGTACGAGCAGTACTTC. It encodes CASSLWEATYEQYF.

The rearrangement links TRBV4-1 to TRBJ2-2; 14 bases match TRBD2. J was trimmed by 0 bases and V by 5 bases; bases with no gene match: 14. The length of the CDR3 is 21 residues. Germline-derived CDR1 and CDR2 are MGHRA and YSYEKL. CDR3 sequence (DNA): TGCGCCAGCAGCTCCCGCAACATAGGGACTAGCGGGAGAGCGAACACCGGGGAGCTGTTTTTT. The encoded protein is CASSSRNIGTSGRANTGELFF.

This clonotype has at least ten counts. The V and J genes are TRBV27 and TRBJ2-1; 9 bases line up with TRBD2. The V gene end was trimmed by 3 bases and the J gene end by 6 bases; junction bases not matched to a gene: 3. Germline V gives CDR1 MNHEY, CDR2 SMNVEV (reference sequence). This CDR3 has 14 amino acids. CDR3 bases: TGTGCCAGCAGTTTTCGGCGGGAGGGCAATGAGCAGTTCTTC. Its translation is CASSFRREGNEQFF.

The V and J genes are TRBV12-3 or TRBV12-4 and TRBJ2-1; 7 positions agree with TRBD2. The CDR3 covers 19 residues. V was clipped by 10 bases and J by 0 bases; unmatched bases: 21. The CDR3 nucleotides are TGTGCCACCAGCAGACATCCGTCTTGGCGGGAGCTCTCCTACAATGAGCAGTTCTTC. Translating gives CATSRHPSWRELSYNEQFF.

In its sample, this clonotype was seen many times. J is TRBJ1-2 and V is TRBV5-5; D is unresolved. The CDR3 is made up of 15 amino acids. The germline V gene encodes CDR1 SGHKS and CDR2 YYEKEE (reference sequence). V was clipped by 1 base and J by 3 bases, with 13 bases between them. The CDR3 coding sequence is TGTGCCAGCAGCTTGTATCCAGAGGCCTACTATGGCTACACCTTC. Amino acid sequence: CASSLYPEAYYGYTF.

The chain uses TRBV30 and TRBJ2-7; D is ambiguous. This CDR3 is built from 11 residues. Germline loops: CDR1 GTSNPN, CDR2 SVGIG (reference sequence). V lost 7 bases and J 7 bases, leaving 14 bases between the germline ends. CDR3 protein: CASKLGLEQYF. CDR3 nucleotides: TGTGCCTCGAAACTGGGCCTAGAGCAGTACTTC.

CDR3 DNA: TGTGCCAGCAGCTTAGGAGCGAATAGGGGCACCGGGGAGCTGTTTTTT. This sequence encodes CASSLGANRGTGELFF. This chain connects TRBV7-6 to TRBJ2-2; possibly TRBD1 for D (5 bases). This CDR3 region has 16 residues. V lost 1 base, J lost 4 bases, and 13 bases lay in between. Germline V gene lookup returns CDR1 SGHVS and CDR2 FNYEAQ.

The V and J genes are TRBV5-6 and TRBJ2-7, with TRBD1 as a possible D gene (5 bases). The CDR3 loop spans 15 amino acids. The V gene lost 1 base and the J gene lost 6 bases, with 17 bases spanning the gap. Germline-derived CDR1 and CDR2 are SGHDT and YYEEEE. CDR3 nucleotides: TGTGCCAGCAGCTTGAACACAGGTCTAGGTGTCGAGCAGTACTTC. Its protein is CASSLNTGLGVEQYF.

This clonotype was counted at least ten times. The rearrangement links TRBV6-1 to TRBJ2-2, with unresolved D. V was cut by 1 base and J by 1 base, with 19 bases left in between. The length of the CDR3 is 19 residues. From germline, CDR1 is MNHNS and CDR2 SASEGT. The CDR3 region has the DNA TGTGCCAGCAGTGAAGTCATCGGACCTAACTACAGGAACACCGGGGAGCTGTTTTTT. Protein product: CASSEVIGPNYRNTGELFF.

This clonotype was counted at least ten times. The rearrangement links TRBV3-1 to TRBJ2-5; 8 positions agree with TRBD2. With V trimmed by 2 bases and J by 2 bases, 10 bases remained unmatched. This CDR3 contains 17 residues. Germline loops: CDR1 LGHDT, CDR2 YNNKEL (reference sequence). CDR3 DNA sequence: TGTGCCAGCAGCCAACTGGGGGTAGCGGGATGGCAAGAGACCCAGTACTTC. Its protein is CASSQLGVAGWQETQYF.

There are many counts of this clonotype. The chain recombines TRBV7-2 with TRBJ2-1; tentatively, D is TRBD1 (5 bases). This CDR3 has 13 amino acids. Germline values: CDR1 SGHTA, CDR2 FQGNSA. Deletions cut 4 bases from V and 6 bases from J, with 10 bases between. The CDR3 nucleotides read TGTGCCAGCAGCTGGTACCAGGGCAATGAGCAGTTCTTC. As protein: CASSWYQGNEQFF.

The sample holds many counts of this clonotype. This sequence joins TRBV11-1 and TRBJ2-2; D gene ambiguous. V shed 2 bases and J shed 6 bases, with 10 bases lying between them. This CDR3 region has 14 residues. In germline, CDR1 is SGHAT, CDR2 FQDESV (reference sequence). The CDR3 protein is CASSLTSRAGELFF. The CDR3 DNA sequence: TGTGCCAGCAGCTTAACAAGTCGGGCCGGGGAGCTGTTTTTT.

Comments on this clonotype: One junction end does not reproduce the germline sequence, and a read error may be involved. The chain recombines TRBV6-1 with TRBJ2-1; 9 bases are shared with TRBD2. Germline V gene sequence: CDR1 MNHNS, CDR2 SASEGT. This CDR3 spans 16 amino acids. CDR3 nucleotides: TGTGCCAGCAGCTTCGGGCTAGCGGGGCATTACAATGAGCACTTCTTC. Amino acids: CASSFGLAGHYNEHFF.

This clonotype occurred many times. The chain has TRBV7-2 and TRBJ2-1; 10 bases match TRBD2. Germline V gene lookup returns CDR1 SGHTA and CDR2 FQGNSA. J gave up 8 bases and V 5 bases, and 9 bases lay outside the gene matches. The CDR3 contains 15 residues. CDR3 DNA: TGTGCCAGCAGCAAGCAGCTAGCGGGAGCTCATGAGCAGTTCTTC. Protein product: CASSKQLAGAHEQFF.

This clonotype appeared many times. The V and J genes are TRBV7-9 and TRBJ2-3, with D maybe TRBD2 (5 bases). The germline V gene encodes CDR1 SEHNR and CDR2 FQNEAQ (reference sequence). V was trimmed by 3 bases and J by 1 base, leaving 14 bases between them. The CDR3 contains 16 residues. CDR3 nucleotide sequence: TGTGCCAGCAGCTTCACGGTCGGACTTCGCACAGATACGCAGTATTTT. Its protein product is CASSFTVGLRTDTQYF. Variable domain in full (rest from reference TRBV7-9 and TRBJ2-3): DTGVSQNPRHKITKRGQNVTFRCDPISEHNRLYWYRQTLGQGPEFLTYFQNEAQLEKSRLLSDRFSAERPKGSFSTLEIQRTEQGDSAMYLCASSFTVGLRTDTQYFGPGTRLTVL.

This clonotype was seen at least ten times. The V and J genes are TRBV6-1 and TRBJ1-2, with 9 positions matching TRBD1. Unmatched junction bases numbered 7, after V lost 1 base and J lost 7 bases. The CDR3 is 15 residues long. CDR1 MNHNS and CDR2 SASEGT come from the germline V gene. CDR3 bases: TGTGCCAGCAGTGAAGTCGGGACAGGGCAACCTGGCTACACCTTC. It encodes CASSEVGTGQPGYTF.